This T cell receptor (beta chain) was captured by sequencing in a study of patients and donors after allogeneic stem cell transplantation. TCRdb re-derived calls from the RT-PCR reads in MiXCR, one entry per CDR3 protein. The table lists about 960,000 distinct CDR3 sequences, 15% to 20% of them singletons. Germline V lookup: CDR1 DFQATT, CDR2 SNEGSKA (reference sequence). This CDR3 spans 11 amino acids. The V end was cut by 8 bases, the J end by 2 bases, with 8 bases between. The clonotype was recovered from a human donor who was either an allogeneic HSCT recipient or a stem cell or donor lymphocyte infusion donor (not recorded which). It is not recorded whose cells these are; they may come from a transplant donor. The chain is built from TRBV20-1 and TRBJ2-3; D not resolved. Sequencing input: blood, either unsorted or a sorted T cell fraction (not recorded which). For the CDR3, the DNA is TGCAGTACAGACCCCACAGATACGCAGTATTTT. Translation gives CSTDPTDTQYF.